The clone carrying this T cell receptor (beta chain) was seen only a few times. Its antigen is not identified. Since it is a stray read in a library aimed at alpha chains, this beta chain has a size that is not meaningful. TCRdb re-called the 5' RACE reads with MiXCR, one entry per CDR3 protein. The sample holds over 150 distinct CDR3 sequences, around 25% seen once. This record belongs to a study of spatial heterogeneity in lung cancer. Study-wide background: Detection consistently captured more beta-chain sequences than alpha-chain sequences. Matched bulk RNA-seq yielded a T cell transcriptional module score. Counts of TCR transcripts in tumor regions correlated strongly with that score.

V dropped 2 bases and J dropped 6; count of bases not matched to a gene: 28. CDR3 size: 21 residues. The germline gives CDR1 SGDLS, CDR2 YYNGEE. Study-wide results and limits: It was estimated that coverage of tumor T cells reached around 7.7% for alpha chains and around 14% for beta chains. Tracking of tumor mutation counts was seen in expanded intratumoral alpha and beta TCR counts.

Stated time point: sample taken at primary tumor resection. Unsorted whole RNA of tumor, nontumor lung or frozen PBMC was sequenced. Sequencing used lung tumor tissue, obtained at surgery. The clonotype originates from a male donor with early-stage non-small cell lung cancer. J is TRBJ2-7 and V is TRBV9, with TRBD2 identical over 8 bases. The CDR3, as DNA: TGTGCCAGCAGCGTTGGCCTAGCGGGTAGATGGGCCACCGACCCCCAGTTCGAGCAGTACTTC. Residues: CASSVGLAGRWATDPQFEQYF.